The 15 T cell receptor beta chains listed next were all sequenced from one sample in a study of blood T cells in healthy people across ages. A second roughly 6 to 11 cycle PCR used barcoded and J-beta primers. TCRdb used MiXCR to reprocess the 5' RACE reads, holding one entry per CDR3 protein. The table shows 1.2 million to 1.5 million distinct CDR3 sequences, with 42% occurring only once. The specimen sequenced was blood. All receptors come from a woman aged 18-29 years in good health.

The table lists this clonotype with a few counts. V is TRBV30 and J is TRBJ1-2; 7 positions match TRBD1. The germline V gene encodes CDR1 GTSNPN and CDR2 SVGIG (reference sequence). The V gene end was trimmed by 2 bases and the J gene end by 8 bases; junction bases not matched to a gene: 2. This CDR3 region has 11 residues. DNA for the CDR3: TGTGCCTGGAGTTCGACAGGGGGCTACACCTTC. Protein: CAWSSTGGYTF.

The sample holds a few counts of this clonotype. This could be a read error, since a much larger clone is one nucleotide away. The CDR3 DNA reads as TGCGCCAGCACTCAGGGTGGGGGTTACAATGAGCAGTACTTC. It codes for CASTQGGGYNEQYF. This rearrangement joins TRBV5-1 to TRBJ2-7; D tentatively reads TRBD1 or TRBD2 (5 bases each). Germline loops: CDR1 SGHRS, CDR2 YFSETQ. Trimming took 6 bases from V and 7 from J, leaving 20 bases between them. This CDR3 comprises 14 residues.

The chain carries TRBV29-1 and TRBJ1-3, with D uncertain. The CDR3 totals 13 residues. The germline V gene has CDR1 SQVTM and CDR2 ANQGSEA. The V end was cut by 7 bases, the J end by 0 bases, with 10 bases between. The CDR3 loop reads CSGVTVSGNTIYF. The CDR3 bases are TGCAGCGGGGTGACGGTCTCTGGAAACACCATATATTTT.

Comments on this clonotype: A much larger clonotype is one base distant, so this may be a read error. V usage is TRBV27 and J usage is TRBJ2-5; 11 positions agree with TRBD1. Germline lookup yields CDR1 MNHEY and CDR2 SMNVEV (reference sequence). The CDR3 runs to 15 residues. V trimming: 8 bases; J trimming: 4 bases; junction bases outside the gene matches: 9. The CDR3: CASGSHGTGGETQYF. The CDR3 region has the DNA TGTGCCAGCGGTTCTCACGGGACAGGGGGAGAGACCCAGTACTTC.

This clonotype was observed a few times. V usage is TRBV6-2 or TRBV6-3 and J usage is TRBJ2-7; unclear D gene. The V end lost 6 bases, the J end lost 2 bases, and 11 bases lay between the germline ends. The CDR3 is made up of 13 amino acids. Germline CDR1 and CDR2: MNHEY and SVGEGT. The chain's CDR3 is CASSPPFPYEQYF. CDR3 DNA sequence: TGTGCCAGCAGCCCGCCTTTCCCCTACGAGCAGTACTTC.

The J gene is TRBJ2-1, the V gene TRBV4-2; no reliable D call. Germline V gene sequence: CDR1 LGHNA, CDR2 YNFKEQ. Trimming shortened V by 0 bases and J by 7 bases, and 10 bases separated the two germline ends. The CDR3 length is 14 residues. CDR3 bases: TGTGCCAGCAGCCAAGACCCCGCCGGAAATGAGCAGTTCTTC. Translating it yields CASSQDPAGNEQFF.

The V gene is TRBV7-2, the J gene TRBJ2-3; 8 bases line up with TRBD1. CDR3 length equals 16 residues. J gave up 5 bases and V 2 bases, and 9 bases lay outside the gene matches. Per germline, CDR1 SGHTA and CDR2 FQGNSA. CDR3 bases: TGTGCCAGCAGCTTATTCCGCCAGGGGGCGGGAGATACGCAGTATTTT. Its translation: CASSLFRQGAGDTQYF.

The CDR3 DNA reads TGTGCCAGCAGCCCCGTCGGGGGGCATTTAGATACGCAGTATTTT. This encodes CASSPVGGHLDTQYF. J is TRBJ2-3 and V is TRBV7-3, with D maybe TRBD2 (7 bases). The V end lost 5 bases, the J end lost 5 bases, and 17 bases lay between the germline ends. Looked up from germline, CDR1 is SGHTA and CDR2 is FQGTGA. This CDR3 contains 15 residues.

A few counts support this clonotype. The gene calls are TRBV10-3 and TRBJ1-5, with D uncertain. V dropped 3 bases and J dropped 6 bases, with 6 bases sitting between them. Germline loops: CDR1 ENHRY, CDR2 SYGVKD. CDR3 length equals 12 residues. CDR3 region: CAISDGSQPQHF. The CDR3 nucleotides are TGTGCCATCAGTGATGGTTCTCAGCCCCAGCATTTT.

This clonotype was counted only a few times. The J gene is TRBJ2-3, the V gene TRBV10-3; no definite D call. Trimming stripped 10 bases from V and 4 bases from J, with 15 bases between. This CDR3 contains 13 residues. Looked up from germline, CDR1 is ENHRY and CDR2 is SYGVKD. CDR3 bases: TGTGCCACCGCGGAGAGGTCCGCAGATACGCAGTATTTT. Amino acids: CATAERSADTQYF.

The chain links TRBV12-3 or TRBV12-4 to TRBJ2-5; perhaps TRBD2 as D (5 bases). This CDR3 has 15 amino acids. V was cut by 0 bases and J by 0 bases, with 8 bases left in between. The CDR3 DNA sequence: TGTGCCAGCAGTTTAGCAGCGGCATACCAAGAGACCCAGTACTTC. Translating gives CASSLAAAYQETQYF.

This chain joins TRBV30 and TRBJ2-7, with 10 bases that match TRBD2. The germline V gene encodes CDR1 GTSNPN and CDR2 SVGIG (reference sequence). V was clipped by 2 bases and J by 3 bases; unmatched bases: 1. CDR3 size: 13 residues. In DNA form, the CDR3 reads TGTGCCTGGAGTACTAGCGGGAACTACGAGCAGTACTTC. This translates into CAWSTSGNYEQYF.

CDR3 amino acids: CASSQGLVAYEQYF. In DNA, the CDR3 is TGTGCCAGCAGCCAAGGACTAGTCGCTTACGAGCAGTACTTC. V gene TRBV3-1 combines with J gene TRBJ2-5, with D tentatively TRBD2 (6 bases). With the DNA end fitting TRBJ2-7 better, the J assignment may be wrong. Germline CDR1 LGHDT, CDR2 YNNKEL (reference sequence). The CDR3 has 14 residues.

As to this clonotype: At one boundary the junction diverges from the germline segment, which might be a read error. This chain connects TRBV5-8 to TRBJ2-7; D perhaps matches TRBD2 (5 bases). The CDR3 sequence is 12 residues long. CDR1 is SGHTS and CDR2 is YDEGEE in the germline V gene. CDR3 region: CVSSFEGYEQYF. The CDR3 DNA reads TGTGTCAGCAGCTTTGAGGGCTACGAGCAGTACTTC.

The chain couples TRBV5-1 to TRBJ1-5; D is unclear. Trimming removed 1 base at V and 3 bases at J, with 8 bases between. CDR3 length: 14 amino acids. CDR1 SGHRS and CDR2 YFSETQ come from the germline V gene. The CDR3 loop is CASSLNGVNQPQHF. The CDR3 DNA sequence: TGCGCCAGCAGCTTGAACGGAGTCAATCAGCCCCAGCATTTT.